This T cell receptor (beta chain) was sequenced for a study of PD-L1 blockade in urothelial cancer. Using immunoSEQ multiplex PCR, the repertoire was profiled, and TCRdb retains in-frame clones only, with some absent. In the table there are about 50,000 clones, around 88% of which are singletons. Time point given: pretreatment peripheral blood. Trimming left V 5 bases short and J 2 bases short, with 16 bases between. This CDR3 region has 17 residues. CDR1 is SGHVS, CDR2 FQNEAQ, per germline. The sample in question was PBMCs, obtained around atezolizumab (anti-PD-L1) treatment. The chain has TRBV7-8 and TRBJ2-6, with a weak D call TRBD1 (6 bases). The sequence was collected from a woman aged 55-69 years with urothelial cancer. The CDR3 reads CASSPKPNRAGANVLTF. The CDR3 bases are TGTGCCAGCAGCCCCAAACCGAACAGGGCTGGGGCCAACGTCCTGACTTTC.